A single sample gave rise to the 19 T cell receptor beta chains below, sequenced in a study of blood T cell repertoires in COVID-19. The repertoire was sequenced with immunoSEQ multiplex PCR; TCRdb's copy has only in-frame clones and lacks some. The sample records about 210,000 clones, around 84% being singletons. Specimen: peripheral blood. The receptors come from a human donor in a cohort sampled during active COVID-19.

The V and J genes are TRBV28 and TRBJ2-3; D is ambiguous. V lost 8 bases and J lost 5, with 17 bases in between. Looked up from germline, CDR1 is MDHEN and CDR2 is SYDVKM. This CDR3 has 14 amino acids. The CDR3, as DNA: TGTGCCAGCTCCTCCGGTGGTGGGCAAGATACGCAGTATTTT. Residues: CASSSGGGQDTQYF.

This chain connects TRBV28 to TRBJ1-2; D is unclear. The CDR3 covers 14 residues. Between the trimmed V and J ends, which lost 5 bases and 2 bases, there was a span of 12 bases. The V gene's germline CDR1 is MDHEN and CDR2 SYDVKM. The CDR3 coding sequence is TGTGCCAGCAGTCAAAATCCCCGGAACTATGGCTACACCTTC. Protein product: CASSQNPRNYGYTF.

The V gene is TRBV13, the J gene TRBJ2-2, with a weak D call TRBD2 (5 bases). Looked up from germline, CDR1 is PRHDT and CDR2 is FYEKMQ (reference sequence). The CDR3 contains 16 residues. Trimming pared 2 bases from V and 0 bases from J, leaving 10 bases between. As DNA, the CDR3 is TGTGCCAGCAGCTTATACGGACTGGCGAACACCGGGGAGCTGTTTTTT. Translation gives CASSLYGLANTGELFF.

The chain has TRBV9 and TRBJ2-2; D gene uncertain. Trimming shortened V by 0 bases and J by 6 bases, and 12 bases separated the two germline ends. Germline values: CDR1 SGDLS, CDR2 YYNGEE. The CDR3 has 15 residues. The CDR3 DNA follows: TGTGCCAGCAGCGTAGTTGGAAATGCGGCCGGGGAGCTGTTTTTT. Its protein product is CASSVVGNAAGELFF.

The V call is TRBV4-1, the J call TRBJ1-2, with 8 bases identical to TRBD1. CDR1 is MGHRA, CDR2 YSYEKL, per germline. This CDR3 is built from 15 residues. Losses at the gene ends were 0 bases for V and 3 bases for J; bases not matched to a gene: 3. For the CDR3, the DNA is TGCGCCAGCAGCCAAGATCAGGGGGCATACTATGGCTACACCTTC. This gives the protein CASSQDQGAYYGYTF.

This chain links TRBV2 with TRBJ1-5; the D is unclear. The CDR3 runs 13 residues. V was shortened by 1 base and J by 7 bases, with 8 bases between the two germline ends. Germline CDR1 SNHLY, CDR2 FYNNEI. CDR3 protein: CASSEGRGQPQHF. CDR3 DNA sequence: TGTGCCAGCAGTGAAGGGAGAGGCCAGCCCCAGCATTTT.

The V gene is TRBV7-2, the J gene TRBJ1-5; D not certain. CDR3 size: 14 residues. Germline-derived CDR1 and CDR2 are SGHTA and FQGNSA. Trimming stripped 5 bases from V and 0 bases from J, with 8 bases between. CDR3 DNA sequence: TGTGCCAGCAGCCCCCTTTATAGCAATCAGCCCCAGCATTTT. Encoded protein: CASSPLYSNQPQHF.

The V and J genes are TRBV7-8 and TRBJ2-5; tentatively, D is TRBD1 (8 bases). The CDR3 runs to 16 residues. Trimming shortened V by 5 bases and J by 5 bases, and 21 bases separated the two germline ends. Germline CDR1 SGHVS, CDR2 FQNEAQ. The CDR3 DNA is TGTGCCAGCAGCGCAAGACAACAGGGGGGGGAGGAGACCCAGTACTTC. Amino acids: CASSARQQGGEETQYF.

The chain recombines TRBV20-1 with TRBJ2-5; D remains unclear. Germline V gene lookup returns CDR1 DFQATT and CDR2 SNEGSKA (reference sequence). The ends were cut back, 3 bases at V and 1 base at J, with 3 bases in the middle. The CDR3 is 11 residues long. The CDR3 DNA sequence: TGCAGTGCTAGCGGCCAAGAGACCCAGTACTTC. This encodes CSASGQETQYF.

Ten or more counts support this clone. The V gene is TRBV6-5, the J gene TRBJ2-3, with D perhaps matching TRBD2 (6 bases). There are 14 residues in the CDR3. Per the germline V gene, CDR1 is MNHEY and CDR2 is SVGAGI. Trimming took 7 bases from V and 4 from J, leaving 15 bases between them. The CDR3: CASTDFGGSDTQYF. CDR3 DNA sequence: TGTGCCAGCACAGACTTCGGGGGTTCAGATACGCAGTATTTT.

V usage is TRBV5-8 and J usage is TRBJ2-7; D unclear. The length of the CDR3 is 15 residues. V shed 4 bases and J shed 4 bases, with 18 bases lying between them. From germline, CDR1 is SGHTS and CDR2 YDEGEE. CDR3 sequence (DNA): TGTGCCAGCAGCCCCCGTGCGGCGGCGAATTACGAGCAGTACTTC. The encoded protein is CASSPRAAANYEQYF.

This clone has only one observation. This rearrangement joins TRBV7-2 to TRBJ2-7; 10 bases match TRBD1. Germline V gene lookup returns CDR1 SGHTA and CDR2 FQGNSA. The CDR3 contains 16 residues. V lost 5 bases, J lost 2 bases, and 9 bases stayed unmatched. The CDR3 bases are TGTGCCAGCAGCAAGATGACAGGGGGCTCCCCCTACGAGCAGTACTTC. This sequence encodes CASSKMTGGSPYEQYF. The variable domain in full, completed from reference TRBV7-2 and TRBJ2-7, reads GAGVSQSPSNKVTEKGKDVELRCDPISGHTALYWYRQSLGQGLEFLIYFQGNSAPDKSGLPSDRFSAERTGGSVSTLTIQRTQQEDSAVYLCASSKMTGGSPYEQYFGPGTRLTVT.

The CDR3: CASSRGQNRSTDTQYF. The CDR3 nucleotides read TGTGCCAGCAGCAGAGGACAAAACCGGAGCACAGATACGCAGTATTTT. The J gene is TRBJ2-3, the V gene TRBV21-1; no DNA check was done on the table's D call, TRBD1. TRBV21-1 is a listed pseudogene. CDR3 length equals 16 residues.

The chain combines TRBV24-1 with TRBJ2-3, with TRBD2 matching 8 bases. This CDR3 is 13 amino acids long. Germline CDR1 is KGHDR and CDR2 is SFDVKD. V shed 4 bases, J shed 10 bases, and the junction held 6 bases outside the gene matches. Here the CDR3 DNA reads TGTGCCACCAGTGACCTGAGCGGGAGTTCGCAGTATTTT. This translates into CATSDLSGSSQYF.

This clone appeared a few times. V is TRBV7-2 and J is TRBJ1-5, with D possibly being TRBD1 (6 bases). From germline, CDR1 is SGHTA and CDR2 FQGNSA. V was shortened by 4 bases and J by 1 base, with 11 bases between the two germline ends. CDR3 length equals 15 residues. CDR3: CASSSYTGSNQPQHF. CDR3 nucleotides: TGTGCCAGCAGCTCCTATACAGGGAGCAATCAGCCCCAGCATTTT.

The chain is built from TRBV19 and TRBJ2-3; the D is unclear. V was cut by 3 bases and J by 1 base, with 17 bases left in between. CDR3 length equals 17 residues. Per germline, CDR1 LNHDA and CDR2 SQIVND (reference sequence). The CDR3 reads CASSIELTSAGTDTQYF. CDR3 nucleotide sequence: TGTGCCAGTAGTATCGAACTAACAAGCGCAGGCACAGATACGCAGTATTTT. The whole variable domain, remainder taken from reference TRBV19 and TRBJ2-3, is DGGITQSPKYLFRKEGQNVTLSCEQNLNHDAMYWYRQDPGQGLRLIYYSQIVNDFQKGDIAEGYSVSREKKESFPLTVTSAQKNPTAFYLCASSIELTSAGTDTQYFGPGTRLTVL.

This clone was picked up a small number of times. The rearrangement links TRBV3-1 (or the pseudogene TRBV3-2) to TRBJ2-1; weak D call: TRBD2 (5 bases). The germline V gene encodes CDR1 LGHDT and CDR2 YNNKEL (reference sequence). The CDR3 is made up of 16 amino acids. V was shortened by 3 bases and J by 3 bases, with 15 bases between the two germline ends. Written as DNA, the CDR3 is TGTGCCAGCAGCCAGTACGGGGTTGACATCTACAATGAGCAGTTCTTC. Translation gives CASSQYGVDIYNEQFF.

The V and J genes are TRBV10-3 and TRBJ1-3, with no clear D. There are 15 residues in the CDR3. Germline V gene data show CDR1 as ENHRY and CDR2 as SYGVKD. V was trimmed by 3 bases and J by 2 bases, leaving 11 bases between them. CDR3 in amino acids: CAISDNLATGNTIYF. Written as DNA, the CDR3 is TGTGCCATCAGTGACAACCTCGCGACTGGAAACACCATATATTTT.

As DNA, the CDR3 is TGTGCCAGCAGTTCCCCCCCGGGACAGGGGGCCTCCTACGAGCAGTACTTC. It is translated as CASSSPPGQGASYEQYF. The J gene is TRBJ2-7, the V gene TRBV27; 12 bases line up with TRBD1. This CDR3 contains 17 residues. Germline V CDR1 and CDR2: MNHEY, SMNVEV (reference sequence). V was pared by 4 bases and J by 0 bases, with 7 bases of the junction left unmatched.